This T cell receptor (beta chain) was profiled in a study of shared clonotypes between healthy human individuals. Sequenced by immunoSEQ multiplex PCR; TCRdb stores in-frame clones only, minus some. The table shows roughly 1,500,000 clones, with 98% occurring only once. In germline, CDR1 is KGHSH, CDR2 LQKENI. This CDR3 contains 12 residues. Trimming removed 3 bases at V and 5 bases at J, with 7 bases between. Notes on this clone: This specimen includes other DNA sequences encoding the same CDR3.

The sequence was obtained from a man aged 25 to 40 in good health. The chain uses TRBV18 and TRBJ2-5; the D gene is possibly TRBD2 (5 bases). Source material: naive CD4+ T cells sorted from blood. Noted subset: CD45RA+ positively selected. As DNA, the CDR3 is TGTGCCAGCTCACCTCCGGGGGAGACCCAGTACTTC. It encodes CASSPPGETQYF. The full variable domain, with the rest looked up from reference TRBV18 and TRBJ2-5, is NAGVMQNPRHLVRRRGQEARLRCSPMKGHSHVYWYRQLPEEGLKFMVYLQKENIIDESGMPKERFSAEFPKEGPSILRIQQVVRGDSAAYFCASSPPGETQYFGPGTRLLVL.